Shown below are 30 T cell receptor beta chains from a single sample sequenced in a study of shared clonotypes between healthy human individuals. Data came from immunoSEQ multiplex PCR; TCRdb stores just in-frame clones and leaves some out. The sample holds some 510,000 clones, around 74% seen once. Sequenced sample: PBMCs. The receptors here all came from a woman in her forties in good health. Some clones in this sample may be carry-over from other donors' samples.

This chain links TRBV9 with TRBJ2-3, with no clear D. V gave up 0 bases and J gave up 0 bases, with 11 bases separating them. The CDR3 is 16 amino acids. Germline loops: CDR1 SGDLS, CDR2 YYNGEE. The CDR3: CASSVEPFGSTDTQYF. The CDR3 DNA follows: TGTGCCAGCAGCGTAGAACCCTTCGGCAGCACAGATACGCAGTATTTT.

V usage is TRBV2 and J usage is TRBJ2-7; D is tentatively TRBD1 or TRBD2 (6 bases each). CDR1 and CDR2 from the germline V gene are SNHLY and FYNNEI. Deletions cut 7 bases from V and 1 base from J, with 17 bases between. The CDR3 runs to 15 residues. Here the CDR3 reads CASKELGAGSYEQYF. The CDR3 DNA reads TGTGCCAGCAAAGAGTTGGGGGCGGGGTCCTACGAGCAGTACTTC. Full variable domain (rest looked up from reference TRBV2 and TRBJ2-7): EPEVTQTPSHQVTQMGQEVILRCVPISNHLYFYWYRQILGQKVEFLVSFYNNEISEKSEIFDDQFSVERPDGSNFTLKIRSTKLEDSAMYFCASKELGAGSYEQYFGPGTRLTVT.

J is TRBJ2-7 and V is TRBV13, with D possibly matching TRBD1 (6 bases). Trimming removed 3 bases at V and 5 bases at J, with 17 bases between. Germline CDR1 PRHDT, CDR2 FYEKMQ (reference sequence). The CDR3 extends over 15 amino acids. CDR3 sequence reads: CASSFVQGNRDEQYF. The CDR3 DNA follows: TGTGCCAGCAGCTTTGTACAGGGAAATAGAGACGAGCAGTACTTC.

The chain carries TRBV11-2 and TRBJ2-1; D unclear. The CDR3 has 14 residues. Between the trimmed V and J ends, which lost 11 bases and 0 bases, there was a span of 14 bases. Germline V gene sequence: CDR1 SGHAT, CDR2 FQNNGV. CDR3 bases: TGTGCCGGATATGAGCTTACCTCCTACAATGAGCAGTTCTTC. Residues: CAGYELTSYNEQFF.

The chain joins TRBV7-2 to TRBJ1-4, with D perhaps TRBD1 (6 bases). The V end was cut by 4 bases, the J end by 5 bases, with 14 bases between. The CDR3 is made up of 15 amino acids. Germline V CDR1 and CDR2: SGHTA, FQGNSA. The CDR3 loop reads CASSYQQGPNEKLFF. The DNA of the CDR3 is TGTGCCAGCAGCTACCAACAGGGACCCAATGAAAAACTGTTTTTT.

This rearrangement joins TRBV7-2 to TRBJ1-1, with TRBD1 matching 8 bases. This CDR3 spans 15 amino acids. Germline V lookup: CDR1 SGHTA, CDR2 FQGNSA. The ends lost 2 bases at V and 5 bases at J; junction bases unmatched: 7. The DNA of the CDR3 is TGTGCCAGCAGCTTACAGGGGGCTTTGGGAACTGAAGCTTTCTTT. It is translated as CASSLQGALGTEAFF.

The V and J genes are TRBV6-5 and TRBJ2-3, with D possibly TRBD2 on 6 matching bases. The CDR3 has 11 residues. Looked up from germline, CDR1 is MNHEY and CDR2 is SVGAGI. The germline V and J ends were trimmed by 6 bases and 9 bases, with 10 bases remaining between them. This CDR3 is CASRGDLTQYF. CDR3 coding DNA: TGTGCCAGCAGGGGGGACTTAACGCAGTATTTT.

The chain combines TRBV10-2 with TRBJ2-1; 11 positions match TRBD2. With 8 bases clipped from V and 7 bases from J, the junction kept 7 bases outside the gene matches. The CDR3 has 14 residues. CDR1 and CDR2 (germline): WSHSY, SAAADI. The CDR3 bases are TGCGCCAGCCTACTAGCGGGAGTGGGGAATGAGCAGTTCTTC. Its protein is CASLLAGVGNEQFF.

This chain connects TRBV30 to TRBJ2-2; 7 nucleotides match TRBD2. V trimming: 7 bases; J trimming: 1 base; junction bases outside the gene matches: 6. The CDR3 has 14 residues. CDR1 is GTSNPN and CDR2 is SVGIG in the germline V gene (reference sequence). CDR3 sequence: CAFRAGMNTGELFF. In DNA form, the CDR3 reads TGTGCCTTCCGAGCGGGAATGAACACCGGGGAGCTGTTTTTT. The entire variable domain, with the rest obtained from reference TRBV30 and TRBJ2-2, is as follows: SQTIHQWPATLVQPVGSPLSLECTVEGTSNPNLYWYRQAAGRGLQLLFYSVGIGQISSEVPQNLSASRPQDRQFILSSKKLLLSDSGFYLCAFRAGMNTGELFFGEGSRLTVL.

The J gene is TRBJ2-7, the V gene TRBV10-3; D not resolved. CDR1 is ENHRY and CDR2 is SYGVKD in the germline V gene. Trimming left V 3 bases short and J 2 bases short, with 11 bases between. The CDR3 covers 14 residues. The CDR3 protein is CAISEPQMTYEQYF. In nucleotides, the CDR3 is TGTGCCATCAGTGAACCACAGATGACCTACGAGCAGTACTTC.

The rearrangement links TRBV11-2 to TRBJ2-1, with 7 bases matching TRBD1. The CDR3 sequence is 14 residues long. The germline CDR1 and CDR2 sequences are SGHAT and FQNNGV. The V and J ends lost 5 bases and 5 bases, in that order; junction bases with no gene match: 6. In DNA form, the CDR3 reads TGTGCCAGCAGCCTCTCAGGGGGTGACAATGAGCAGTTCTTC. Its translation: CASSLSGGDNEQFF.

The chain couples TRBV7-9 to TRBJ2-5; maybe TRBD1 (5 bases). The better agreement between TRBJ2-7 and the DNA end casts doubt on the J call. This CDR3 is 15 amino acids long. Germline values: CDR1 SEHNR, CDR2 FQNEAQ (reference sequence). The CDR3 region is CASSLWGLTSYEQYF. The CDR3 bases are TGTGCCAGCAGCTTATGGGGCCTAACCTCCTACGAGCAGTACTTC.

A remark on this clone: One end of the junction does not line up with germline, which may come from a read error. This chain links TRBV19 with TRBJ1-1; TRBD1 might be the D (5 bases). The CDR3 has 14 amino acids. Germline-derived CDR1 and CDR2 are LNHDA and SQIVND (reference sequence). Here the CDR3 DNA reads TGTGCCAGTAGTATATCCAAGGGGTGGACTGAAGTTTTCTTT. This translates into CASSISKGWTEVFF.

CDR3 in DNA: TGTGCCAGCAGTCAAACGTCGAACACCGGGGAGCTGTTTTTT. Its protein product is CASSQTSNTGELFF. This chain joins TRBV2 and TRBJ2-2; unclear D gene. The CDR3 covers 14 residues. Trimming cost V 5 bases and J 0 bases, with 7 bases left between them. Germline V gene sequence: CDR1 SNHLY, CDR2 FYNNEI.

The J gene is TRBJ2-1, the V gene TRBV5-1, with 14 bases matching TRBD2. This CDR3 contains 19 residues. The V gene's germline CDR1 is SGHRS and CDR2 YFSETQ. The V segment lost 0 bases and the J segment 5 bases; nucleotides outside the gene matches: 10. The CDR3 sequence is CASSLASQGLAGANNEQFF. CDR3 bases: TGCGCCAGCAGCTTGGCGAGTCAGGGACTAGCGGGAGCGAACAATGAGCAGTTCTTC.

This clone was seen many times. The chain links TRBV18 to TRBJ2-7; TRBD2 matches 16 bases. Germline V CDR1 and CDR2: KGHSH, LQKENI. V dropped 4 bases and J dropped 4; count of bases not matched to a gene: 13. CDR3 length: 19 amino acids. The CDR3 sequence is CASSLGLAGGPGHLYEQYF. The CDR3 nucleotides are TGTGCCAGCTCACTGGGACTAGCGGGAGGGCCTGGGCACCTTTACGAGCAGTACTTC.

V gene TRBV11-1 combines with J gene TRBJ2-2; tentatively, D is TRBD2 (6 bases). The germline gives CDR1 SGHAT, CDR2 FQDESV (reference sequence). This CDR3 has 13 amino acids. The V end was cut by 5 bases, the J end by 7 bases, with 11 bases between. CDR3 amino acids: CASSPGAGGELFF. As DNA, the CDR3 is TGTGCCAGCAGCCCGGGAGCGGGCGGGGAGCTGTTTTTT.

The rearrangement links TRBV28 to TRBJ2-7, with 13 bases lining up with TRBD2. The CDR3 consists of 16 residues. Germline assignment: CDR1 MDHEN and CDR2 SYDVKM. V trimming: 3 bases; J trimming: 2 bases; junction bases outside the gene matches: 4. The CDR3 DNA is TGTGCCAGCAGTTTCCCCGGACTAGCGGGAGCCTACGAGCAGTACTTC. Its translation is CASSFPGLAGAYEQYF.

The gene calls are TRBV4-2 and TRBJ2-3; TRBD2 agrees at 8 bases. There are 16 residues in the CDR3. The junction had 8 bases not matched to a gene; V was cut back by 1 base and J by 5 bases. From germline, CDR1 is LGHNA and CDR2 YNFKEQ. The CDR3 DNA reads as TGTGCCAGCAGCCAAGGGCGGGAGGTATCGGGAGATACGCAGTATTTT. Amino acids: CASSQGREVSGDTQYF.

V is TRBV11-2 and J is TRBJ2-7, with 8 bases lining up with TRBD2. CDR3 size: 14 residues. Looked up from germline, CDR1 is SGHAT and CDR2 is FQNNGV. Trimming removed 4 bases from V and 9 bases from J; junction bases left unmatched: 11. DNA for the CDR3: TGTGCCAGCAGCTCTTCCGGGACTAGTCTTGTGCAGTACTTC. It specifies CASSSSGTSLVQYF.

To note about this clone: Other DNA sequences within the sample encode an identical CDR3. CDR3 nucleotide sequence: TGCGCCAGCAGCCAAGGGACTAGCGGGACCTACGAGCAGTACTTC. Protein: CASSQGTSGTYEQYF. The chain joins TRBV4-1 to TRBJ2-7, with 12 bases identical to TRBD2. Trimming cost V 1 base and J 2 bases; bases outside gene matches: 0. The CDR3 spans 15 residues. Germline lookup yields CDR1 MGHRA and CDR2 YSYEKL.

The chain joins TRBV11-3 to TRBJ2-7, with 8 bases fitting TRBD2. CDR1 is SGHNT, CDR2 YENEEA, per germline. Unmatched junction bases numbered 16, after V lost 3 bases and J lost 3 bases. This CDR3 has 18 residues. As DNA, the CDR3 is TGTGCCAGCAGCTTTTTAGCGGGACGAAGCCTAGGGAACTACGAGCAGTACTTC. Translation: CASSFLAGRSLGNYEQYF.

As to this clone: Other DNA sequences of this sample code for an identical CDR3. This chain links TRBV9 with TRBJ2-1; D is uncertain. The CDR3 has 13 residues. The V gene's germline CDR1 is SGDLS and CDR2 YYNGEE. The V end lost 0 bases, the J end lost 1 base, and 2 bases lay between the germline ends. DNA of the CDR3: TGTGCCAGCAGCGTAGGGTCCTACAATGAGCAGTTCTTC. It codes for CASSVGSYNEQFF.

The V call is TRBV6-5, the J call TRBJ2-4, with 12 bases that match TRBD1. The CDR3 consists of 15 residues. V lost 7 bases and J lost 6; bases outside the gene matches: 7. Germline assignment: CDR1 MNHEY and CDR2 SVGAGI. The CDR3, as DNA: TGTGCCAGCAACCGGGACAGGGGGCCGGGAAACATTCAGTACTTC. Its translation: CASNRDRGPGNIQYF.

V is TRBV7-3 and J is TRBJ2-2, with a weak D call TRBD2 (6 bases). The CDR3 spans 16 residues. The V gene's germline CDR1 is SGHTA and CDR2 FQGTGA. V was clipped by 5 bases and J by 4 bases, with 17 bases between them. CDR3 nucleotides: TGTGCCAGCAGCCTGGACTACGGAGCTACCACCGGGGAGCTGTTTTTT. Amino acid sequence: CASSLDYGATTGELFF.

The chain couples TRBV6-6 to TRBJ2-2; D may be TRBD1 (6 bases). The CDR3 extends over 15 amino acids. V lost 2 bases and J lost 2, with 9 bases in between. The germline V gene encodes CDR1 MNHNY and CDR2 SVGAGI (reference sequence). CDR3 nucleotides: TGTGCCAGCAGTTACCGGACAGATAACACCGGGGAGCTGTTTTTT. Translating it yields CASSYRTDNTGELFF.

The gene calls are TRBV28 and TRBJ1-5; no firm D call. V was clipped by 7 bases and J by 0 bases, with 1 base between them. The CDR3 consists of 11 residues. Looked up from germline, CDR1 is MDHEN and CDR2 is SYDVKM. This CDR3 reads CASNSNQPQHF. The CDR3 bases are TGTGCCAGCAATAGCAATCAGCCCCAGCATTTT.

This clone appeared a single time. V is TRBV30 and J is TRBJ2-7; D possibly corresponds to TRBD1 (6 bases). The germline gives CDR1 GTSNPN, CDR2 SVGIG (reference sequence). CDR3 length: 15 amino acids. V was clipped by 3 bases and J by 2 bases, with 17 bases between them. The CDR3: CAWRKGGTPTYEQYF. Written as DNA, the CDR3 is TGTGCCTGGAGAAAGGGTGGGACACCCACCTACGAGCAGTACTTC.

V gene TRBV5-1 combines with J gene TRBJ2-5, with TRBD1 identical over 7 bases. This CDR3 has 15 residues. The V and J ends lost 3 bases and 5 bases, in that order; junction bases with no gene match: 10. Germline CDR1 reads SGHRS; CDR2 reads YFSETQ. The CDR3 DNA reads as TGCGCCAGCAGCTCCTCGGACAGGACCTCGGAGACCCAGTACTTC. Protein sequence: CASSSSDRTSETQYF.

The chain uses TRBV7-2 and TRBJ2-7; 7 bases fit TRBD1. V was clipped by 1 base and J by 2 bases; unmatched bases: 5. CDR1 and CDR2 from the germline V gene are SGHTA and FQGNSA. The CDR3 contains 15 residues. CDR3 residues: CASSLVGDRAYEQYF. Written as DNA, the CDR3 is TGTGCCAGCAGCTTAGTGGGTGACAGGGCCTACGAGCAGTACTTC.